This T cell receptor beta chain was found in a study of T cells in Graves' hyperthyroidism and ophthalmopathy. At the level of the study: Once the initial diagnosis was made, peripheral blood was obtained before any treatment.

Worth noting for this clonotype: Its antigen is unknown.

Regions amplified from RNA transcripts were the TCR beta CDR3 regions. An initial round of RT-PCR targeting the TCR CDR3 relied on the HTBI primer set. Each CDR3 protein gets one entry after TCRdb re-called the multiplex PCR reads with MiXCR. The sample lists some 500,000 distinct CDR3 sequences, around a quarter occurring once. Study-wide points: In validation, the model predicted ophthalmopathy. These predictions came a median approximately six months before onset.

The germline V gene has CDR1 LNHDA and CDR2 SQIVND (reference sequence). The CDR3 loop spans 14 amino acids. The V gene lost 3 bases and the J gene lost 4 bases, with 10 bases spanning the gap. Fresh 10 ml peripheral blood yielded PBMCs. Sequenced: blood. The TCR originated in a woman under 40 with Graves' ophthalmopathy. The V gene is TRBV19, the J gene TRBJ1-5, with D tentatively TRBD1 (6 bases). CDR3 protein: CASSIEGGNQPQHF. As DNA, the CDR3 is TGTGCCAGTAGTATTGAGGGGGGAAATCAGCCCCAGCATTTT.